This T cell receptor (beta chain) was observed in a study of T cell responses to AZD1222 COVID-19 vaccine. The repertoire was sequenced with immunoSEQ multiplex PCR; TCRdb's copy has only in-frame clones and lacks some. The data contain some 200,000 clones, roughly 92% of them singletons. Both about-4-week and about-12-week second-dose recipients were combined. Germline V lookup: CDR1 SNHLY, CDR2 FYNNEI. The J segment lost 0 bases and the V segment lost 8 bases, leaving 13 bases of the junction unmatched. The CDR3 is made up of 18 amino acids. Details on this clone: Its antigen is not identified.

Whole-study results and caveats: Researchers report vaccine-associated CD4 TCRs spanning spike, with dominance at 160-218 and 743-854. Repertoire sampling was restricted to post-peak T cell response timepoints.

This receptor was obtained from an adult who received the AZD1222 COVID-19 vaccine. This chain links TRBV2 with TRBJ1-3; 10 bases are shared with TRBD1. Sequencing was performed on peripheral blood, taken 28 days after the second AZD1222 dose. This chain's CDR3 is CASVGPLGQGTSGNTIYF. DNA for the CDR3: TGTGCCAGCGTGGGACCTTTGGGACAGGGGACCTCTGGAAACACCATATATTTT.